The clone carrying this T cell receptor (beta chain) turned up a few times. Its antigen remains unknown. Unique molecular identifiers (one per individual cDNA molecule) were attached. Each CDR3 protein is one row after TCRdb ran MiXCR on the 5' RACE reads. The data contain about 60,000 distinct CDR3 sequences, over 10% of them singletons. The sample is drawn from a study of early T cells in non-severe SARS-CoV-2 infection. Study overall: Bulk RNA from unsorted whole blood was sequenced; chains were unpaired.

There are 15 residues in the CDR3. V lost 3 bases, J lost 4 bases, and 4 bases stayed unmatched. Study-wide points: A preference for anti-spike CD8 responses marked VDJdb matching, which missed private and CD4 specificities.

The rearrangement joins TRBV12-3 or TRBV12-4 to TRBJ2-2; 8 nucleotides agree with TRBD2. Source material: whole blood. The sequence derives from an adult who was a healthcare worker with PCR-confirmed SARS-CoV-2 infection or an uninfected control (not recorded which). The CDR3 reads CASSFSGSVTGELFF. The CDR3 DNA follows: TGTGCCAGCAGTTTCAGCGGGAGTGTCACCGGGGAGCTGTTTTTT.